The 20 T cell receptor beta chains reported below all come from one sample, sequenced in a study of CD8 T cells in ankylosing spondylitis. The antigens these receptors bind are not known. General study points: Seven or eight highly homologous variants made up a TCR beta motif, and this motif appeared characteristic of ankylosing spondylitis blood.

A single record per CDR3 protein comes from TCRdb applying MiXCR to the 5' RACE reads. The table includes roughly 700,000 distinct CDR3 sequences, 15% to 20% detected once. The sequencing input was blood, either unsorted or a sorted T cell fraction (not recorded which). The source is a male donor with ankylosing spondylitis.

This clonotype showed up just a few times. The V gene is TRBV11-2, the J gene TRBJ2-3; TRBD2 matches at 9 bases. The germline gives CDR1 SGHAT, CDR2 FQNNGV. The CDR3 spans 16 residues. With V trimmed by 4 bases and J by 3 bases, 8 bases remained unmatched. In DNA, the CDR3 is TGTGCCAGCAGCTCGCGCGGGGGGGCCACGACAGATACGCAGTATTTT. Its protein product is CASSSRGGATTDTQYF.

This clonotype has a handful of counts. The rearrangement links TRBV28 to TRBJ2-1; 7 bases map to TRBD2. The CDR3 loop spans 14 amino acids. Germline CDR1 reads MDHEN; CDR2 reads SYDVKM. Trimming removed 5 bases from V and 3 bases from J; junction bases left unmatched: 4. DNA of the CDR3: TGTGCCAGCAGTCCGGGACTATTCTACAATGAGCAGTTCTTC. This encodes CASSPGLFYNEQFF.

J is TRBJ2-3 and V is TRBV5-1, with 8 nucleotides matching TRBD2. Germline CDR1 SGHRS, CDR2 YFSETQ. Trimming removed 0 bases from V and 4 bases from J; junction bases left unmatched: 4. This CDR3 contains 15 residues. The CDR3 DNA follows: TGCGCCAGCAGCTTGGACGGGGGGGCCGCAGATACGCAGTATTTT. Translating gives CASSLDGGAADTQYF.

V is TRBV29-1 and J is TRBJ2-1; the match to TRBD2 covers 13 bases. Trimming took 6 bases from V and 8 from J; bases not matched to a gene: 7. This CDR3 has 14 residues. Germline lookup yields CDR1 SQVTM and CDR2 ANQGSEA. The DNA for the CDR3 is TGCAGCGTCTACGGACTAGCGGGAGCCCATGAGCAGTTCTTC. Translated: CSVYGLAGAHEQFF.

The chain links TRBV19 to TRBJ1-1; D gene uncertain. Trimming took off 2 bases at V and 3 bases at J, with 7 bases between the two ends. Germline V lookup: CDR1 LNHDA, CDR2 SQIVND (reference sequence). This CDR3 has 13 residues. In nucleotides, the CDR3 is TGTGCCAGTAGTATAAAAGGCCACACTGAAGCTTTCTTT. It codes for CASSIKGHTEAFF.

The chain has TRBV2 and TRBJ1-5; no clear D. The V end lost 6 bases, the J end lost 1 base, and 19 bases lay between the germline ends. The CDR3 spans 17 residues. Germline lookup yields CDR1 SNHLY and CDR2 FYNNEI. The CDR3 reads CASSESARPTSNQPQHF. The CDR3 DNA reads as TGTGCCAGCAGCGAGTCCGCCAGACCGACAAGCAATCAGCCCCAGCATTTT.

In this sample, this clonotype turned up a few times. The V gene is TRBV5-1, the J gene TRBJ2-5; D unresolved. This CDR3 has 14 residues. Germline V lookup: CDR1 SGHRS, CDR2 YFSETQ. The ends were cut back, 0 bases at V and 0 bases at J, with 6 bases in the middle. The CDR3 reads CASSLVSYQETQYF. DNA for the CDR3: TGCGCCAGCAGCTTGGTTTCGTACCAAGAGACCCAGTACTTC.

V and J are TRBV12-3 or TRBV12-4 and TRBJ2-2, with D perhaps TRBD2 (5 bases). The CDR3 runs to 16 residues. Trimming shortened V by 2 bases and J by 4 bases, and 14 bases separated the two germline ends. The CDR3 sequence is CASSLKIRGPTGELFF. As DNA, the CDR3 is TGTGCCAGCAGTTTAAAGATCCGGGGTCCCACCGGGGAGCTGTTTTTT.

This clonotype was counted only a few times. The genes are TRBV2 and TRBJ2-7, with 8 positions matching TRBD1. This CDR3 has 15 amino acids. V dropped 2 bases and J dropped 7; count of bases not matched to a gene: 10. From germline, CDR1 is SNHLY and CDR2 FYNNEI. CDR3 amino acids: CASSELDRAQKEQYF. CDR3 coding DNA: TGTGCCAGCAGTGAATTGGACAGGGCCCAAAAGGAGCAGTACTTC.

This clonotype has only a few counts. The CDR3 protein is CATSRGERRVKETQYF. The DNA of the CDR3 is TGTGCCACCAGCAGAGGGGAGCGGAGGGTGAAAGAGACCCAGTACTTC. The gene calls are TRBV15 and TRBJ2-5; TRBD2 is a possible D gene (6 bases). This CDR3 has 16 amino acids. V lost 1 base and J 3 bases, leaving 15 bases between the germline ends. Looked up from germline, CDR1 is LNHNV and CDR2 is YYDKDF (reference sequence). The whole variable domain, filled in from reference TRBV15 and TRBJ2-5, reads DAMVIQNPRYQVTQFGKPVTLSCSQTLNHNVMYWYQQKSSQAPKLLFHYYDKDFNNEADTPDNFQSRRPNTSFCFLDIRSPGLGDTAMYLCATSRGERRVKETQYFGPGTRLLVL.

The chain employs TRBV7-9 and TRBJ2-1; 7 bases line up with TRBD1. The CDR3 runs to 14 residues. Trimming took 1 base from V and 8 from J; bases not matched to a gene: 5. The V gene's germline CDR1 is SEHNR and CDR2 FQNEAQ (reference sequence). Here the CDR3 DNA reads TGTGCCAGCAGCTTAGGTGGTACAGGGGATGAGCAGTTCTTC. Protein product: CASSLGGTGDEQFF.

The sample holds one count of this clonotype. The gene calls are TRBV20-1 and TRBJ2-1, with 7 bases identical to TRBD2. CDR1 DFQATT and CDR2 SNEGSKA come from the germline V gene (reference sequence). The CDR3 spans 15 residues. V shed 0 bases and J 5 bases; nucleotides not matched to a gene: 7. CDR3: CSARDIIRGDNEQFF. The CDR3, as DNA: TGCAGTGCTAGAGATATTATCCGGGGGGACAATGAGCAGTTCTTC.

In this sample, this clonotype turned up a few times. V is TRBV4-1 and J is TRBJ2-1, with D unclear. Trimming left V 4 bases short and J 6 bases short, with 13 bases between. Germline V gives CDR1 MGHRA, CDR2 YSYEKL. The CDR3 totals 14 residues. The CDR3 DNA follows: TGCGCCAGCAGCCCGGATACTGGAGTCAATGAGCAGTTCTTC. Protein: CASSPDTGVNEQFF.

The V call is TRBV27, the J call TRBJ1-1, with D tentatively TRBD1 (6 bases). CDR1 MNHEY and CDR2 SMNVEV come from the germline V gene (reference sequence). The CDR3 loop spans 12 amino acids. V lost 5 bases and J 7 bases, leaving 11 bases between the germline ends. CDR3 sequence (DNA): TGTGCCAGCAGTCCACGGGGGCTTGAAGCTTTCTTT. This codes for CASSPRGLEAFF.

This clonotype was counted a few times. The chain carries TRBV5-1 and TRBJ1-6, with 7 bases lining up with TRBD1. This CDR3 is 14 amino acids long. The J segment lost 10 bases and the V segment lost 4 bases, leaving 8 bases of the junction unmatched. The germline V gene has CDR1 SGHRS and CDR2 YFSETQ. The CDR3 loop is CASSLGTVTSPLHF. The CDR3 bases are TGCGCCAGCAGCCTCGGGACAGTAACATCACCCCTCCACTTT. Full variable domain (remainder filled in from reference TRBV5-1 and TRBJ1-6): KAGVTQTPRYLIKTRGQQVTLSCSPISGHRSVSWYQQTPGQGLQFLFEYFSETQRNKGNFPGRFSGRQFSNSRSEMNVSTLELGDSALYLCASSLGTVTSPLHFGNGTRLTVT.

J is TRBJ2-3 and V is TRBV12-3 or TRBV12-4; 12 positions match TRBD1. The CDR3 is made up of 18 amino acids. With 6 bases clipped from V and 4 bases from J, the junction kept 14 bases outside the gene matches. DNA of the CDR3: TGTGCCAGCAGCAGGGGGACAGGGGGCGCTTTTGGTCCAGATACGCAGTATTTT. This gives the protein CASSRGTGGAFGPDTQYF.

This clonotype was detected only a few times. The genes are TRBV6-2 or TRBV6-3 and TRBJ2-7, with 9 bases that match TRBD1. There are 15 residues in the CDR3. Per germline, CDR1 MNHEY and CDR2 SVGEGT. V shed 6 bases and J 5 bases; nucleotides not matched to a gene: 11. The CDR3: CASRSGTGNDHEQYF. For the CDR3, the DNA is TGTGCCAGCAGATCCGGGACAGGGAACGACCACGAGCAGTACTTC.

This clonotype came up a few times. The CDR3 sequence is CASSSRLDTSTDTQYF. CDR3 nucleotide sequence: TGCGCCAGCAGCTCCCGACTAGATACTAGCACAGATACGCAGTATTTT. The chain joins TRBV5-1 to TRBJ2-3; the D gene is possibly TRBD2 (6 bases). The CDR3 contains 16 residues. Trimming cost V 3 bases and J 0 bases, with 14 bases left between them. Germline loops: CDR1 SGHRS, CDR2 YFSETQ.

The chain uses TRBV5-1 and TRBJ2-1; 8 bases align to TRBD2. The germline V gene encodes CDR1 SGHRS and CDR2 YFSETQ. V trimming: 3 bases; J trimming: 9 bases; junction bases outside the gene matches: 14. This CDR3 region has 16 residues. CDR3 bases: TGCGCCAGCAGCTCCCGATCGGGACTAGACTTGAGTGAGCAGTTCTTC. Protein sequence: CASSSRSGLDLSEQFF.

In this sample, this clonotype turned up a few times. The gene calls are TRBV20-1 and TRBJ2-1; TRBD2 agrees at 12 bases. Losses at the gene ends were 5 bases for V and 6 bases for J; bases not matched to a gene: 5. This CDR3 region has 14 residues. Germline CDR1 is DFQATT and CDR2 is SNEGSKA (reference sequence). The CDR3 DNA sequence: TGCAGTGCTCCACTGACTAGCGGGAGCAATGAGCAGTTCTTC. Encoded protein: CSAPLTSGSNEQFF.